Listed here are 17 T cell receptor beta chains from one sample, sequenced in a study of T-cell reconstitution after alpha-beta-depleted transplantation in children. Unique molecular identifiers were incorporated into the prepared TCRbeta library. TCRdb passed the PCR reads through MiXCR, listing each CDR3 protein once. Of approximately 100,000 distinct CDR3 sequences in the sample, 9% to 15% were seen once. Sequenced here: PBMCs from the stem cell graft donor, sampled from the stem cell graft. The receptors shown here come from a human donor who donated a stem cell graft to a child with inherited bone marrow failure.

This clonotype was counted ten times or more. The chain combines TRBV11-2 with TRBJ1-1; D not certain. The germline gives CDR1 SGHAT, CDR2 FQNNGV. V lost 0 bases to trimming and J lost 4 bases, with 6 bases between them. This CDR3 is built from 13 residues. The CDR3 sequence: CASSLDLATEAFF. The CDR3 DNA reads TGTGCCAGCAGCTTAGATTTGGCCACTGAAGCTTTCTTT.

This clonotype was counted at least ten times. The chain is built from TRBV5-1 and TRBJ2-7; D is undetermined. The V gene's germline CDR1 is SGHRS and CDR2 YFSETQ. V was trimmed by 0 bases and J by 1 base, leaving 8 bases between them. The CDR3 length is 14 residues. CDR3: CASSLAVGSYEQYF. The CDR3 DNA reads TGCGCCAGCAGCTTGGCCGTGGGATCCTACGAGCAGTACTTC.

At least ten counts were recorded for this clonotype. The chain employs TRBV20-1 and TRBJ1-2; 9 nucleotides match TRBD1. The ends lost 4 bases at V and 4 bases at J; junction bases unmatched: 4. Germline loops: CDR1 DFQATT, CDR2 SNEGSKA (reference sequence). The CDR3 runs to 13 residues. CDR3 sequence (DNA): TGCAGTGCTACTAAGGGACAGGGCTATGGCTACACCTTC. Translating gives CSATKGQGYGYTF.

This clonotype occurred many times. The chain has TRBV5-5 and TRBJ2-6, with D possibly being TRBD2 (6 bases). The V and J ends lost 1 base and 1 base respectively, with 12 bases between them. CDR3 length equals 17 residues. The germline V gene has CDR1 SGHKS and CDR2 YYEKEE (reference sequence). CDR3 DNA sequence: TGTGCCAGCAGCTTGCGGAGGGGTTCTTCTGGGGCCAACGTCCTGACTTTC. Translation: CASSLRRGSSGANVLTF.

The CDR3 is CASSLEADYGYTF. CDR3 coding DNA: TGTGCCAGCAGCTTGGAGGCGGACTATGGCTACACCTTC. This sequence joins TRBV5-4 and TRBJ1-2; the D is unclear. Germline lookup yields CDR1 SGHNT and CDR2 YYREEE (reference sequence). V shed 0 bases and J shed 3 bases, with 6 bases lying between them. This CDR3 contains 13 residues. Combining the CDR3 with reference TRBV5-4 and TRBJ1-2 gives the whole variable domain ETGVTQSPTHLIKTRGQQVTLRCSSQSGHNTVSWYQQALGQGPQFIFQYYREEENGRGNFPPRFSGLQFPNYSSELNVNALELDDSALYLCASSLEADYGYTFGSGTRLTVV.

This clonotype was counted at least ten times. The chain couples TRBV12-3 or TRBV12-4 to TRBJ2-3; no reliable D call. The CDR3 spans 13 residues. The ends were cut back, 7 bases at V and 5 bases at J, with 13 bases in the middle. CDR3 sequence reads: CASNSPLVDTQYF. The CDR3 region has the DNA TGTGCCAGCAACTCTCCACTTGTAGATACGCAGTATTTT.

This clonotype was recorded at least ten times. The chain employs TRBV12-3 or TRBV12-4 and TRBJ1-2; TRBD1 aligns across 7 bases. Unmatched junction bases numbered 14, after V lost 5 bases and J lost 8 bases. There are 15 residues in the CDR3. CDR3 sequence (DNA): TGTGCCAGCAGTGATAGGAGGGACAGCGGTAAAGGCTACACCTTC. It yields the protein CASSDRRDSGKGYTF.

This clonotype was observed many times. V gene TRBV11-2 combines with J gene TRBJ2-1; tentatively, D is TRBD1 (6 bases). Germline assignment: CDR1 SGHAT and CDR2 FQNNGV. Trimming left V 1 base short and J 3 bases short, with 13 bases between. The CDR3 consists of 16 residues. CDR3 in amino acids: CASSLADRSYYNEQFF. As DNA, the CDR3 is TGTGCCAGCAGCTTAGCCGACAGGTCCTACTACAATGAGCAGTTCTTC.

This clonotype was observed many times. V and J are TRBV15 and TRBJ2-1, with D hard to call. This CDR3 region has 14 residues. Per germline, CDR1 LNHNV and CDR2 YYDKDF (reference sequence). Trimming cost V 0 bases and J 6 bases, with 9 bases left between them. CDR3 DNA sequence: TGTGCCACCAGCAGAGATTGGCGGAGCAATGAGCAGTTCTTC. Its protein product is CATSRDWRSNEQFF.

This clonotype appeared many times. Compared with germline, one end of the junction differs, possibly owing to a read error. CDR3 nucleotide sequence: TGTGCCATCACTGAGGACTCTTTCTATGGCTACACCTTC. Its translation: CAITEDSFYGYTF. This chain uses TRBV10-3 with TRBJ1-2, with unresolved D. This CDR3 contains 13 residues. The germline V gene encodes CDR1 ENHRY and CDR2 SYGVKD.

The chain couples TRBV27 to TRBJ1-2; D perhaps matches TRBD1 (6 bases). Between the trimmed V and J ends, which lost 8 bases and 1 base, there was a span of 8 bases. This CDR3 is 12 amino acids long. The germline CDR1 and CDR2 sequences are MNHEY and SMNVEV (reference sequence). This chain's CDR3 is CASRGGNYGYTF. The CDR3 nucleotides read TGTGCCAGCCGAGGGGGTAACTATGGCTACACCTTC.

This clonotype showed up just a few times. The rearrangement uses TRBV7-9 and TRBJ1-1; D not certain. The length of the CDR3 is 13 residues. CDR1 SEHNR and CDR2 FQNEAQ come from the germline V gene (reference sequence). V gave up 5 bases and J gave up 6 bases, with 13 bases separating them. The CDR3 coding sequence is TGTGCCAGCAGCCCACGACCGATGCCTGAAGCTTTCTTT. This encodes CASSPRPMPEAFF. The whole variable domain, remainder taken from reference TRBV7-9 and TRBJ1-1, is DTGVSQNPRHKITKRGQNVTFRCDPISEHNRLYWYRQTLGQGPEFLTYFQNEAQLEKSRLLSDRFSAERPKGSFSTLEIQRTEQGDSAMYLCASSPRPMPEAFFGQGTRLTVV.

This clonotype has a count of ten or more. This sequence joins TRBV4-3 and TRBJ2-6, with no clear D. This CDR3 has 16 amino acids. With 1 base removed from V and 1 base from J, the gap between germline ends came to 8 bases. CDR1 and CDR2 from the germline V gene are LGHNA and YSLEER. CDR3 region: CASSQVHLSGANVLTF. DNA of the CDR3: TGCGCCAGCAGCCAAGTTCACCTATCTGGGGCCAACGTCCTGACTTTC.

This clonotype was counted between two and nine times. The V and J genes are TRBV18 and TRBJ1-1, with no clear D. The CDR3 spans 13 residues. Between the trimmed V and J ends, which lost 0 bases and 5 bases, there was a span of 7 bases. The germline CDR1 and CDR2 sequences are KGHSH and LQKENI. The CDR3: CASSPPSSTEAFF. For the CDR3, the DNA is TGTGCCAGCTCACCACCGTCATCAACTGAAGCTTTCTTT.

This clonotype appeared many times. The rearrangement uses TRBV29-1 and TRBJ2-2, with a tentative D call TRBD1 (6 bases). The V end was cut by 4 bases, the J end by 4 bases, with 10 bases between. Germline CDR1 reads SQVTM; CDR2 reads ANQGSEA. The length of the CDR3 is 13 residues. CDR3: CSVVGAGTGELFF. DNA for the CDR3: TGCAGCGTTGTGGGGGCCGGCACCGGGGAGCTGTTTTTT.

This clonotype was observed at least ten times. V gene TRBV6-5 combines with J gene TRBJ2-3; D might be TRBD1 or TRBD2, each matching 7 bases. The CDR3 extends over 16 amino acids. Germline V gene sequence: CDR1 MNHEY, CDR2 SVGAGI. The germline V and J ends were trimmed by 8 bases and 2 bases, with 20 bases remaining between them. The CDR3 DNA reads as TGTGCCAGCCGATTTACGGGGAGGGGGCCCACAGATACGCAGTATTTT. It is translated as CASRFTGRGPTDTQYF.

This clonotype was seen at least ten times. This rearrangement joins TRBV5-1 to TRBJ2-7, with D possibly TRBD1 on 6 matching bases. V was shortened by 0 bases and J by 0 bases, with 13 bases between the two germline ends. Germline V gene lookup returns CDR1 SGHRS and CDR2 YFSETQ. This CDR3 is built from 16 residues. Written as DNA, the CDR3 is TGCGCCAGCAGCTTGGGGGTGACAGGTTTCTCCTACGAGCAGTACTTC. Amino acids: CASSLGVTGFSYEQYF.